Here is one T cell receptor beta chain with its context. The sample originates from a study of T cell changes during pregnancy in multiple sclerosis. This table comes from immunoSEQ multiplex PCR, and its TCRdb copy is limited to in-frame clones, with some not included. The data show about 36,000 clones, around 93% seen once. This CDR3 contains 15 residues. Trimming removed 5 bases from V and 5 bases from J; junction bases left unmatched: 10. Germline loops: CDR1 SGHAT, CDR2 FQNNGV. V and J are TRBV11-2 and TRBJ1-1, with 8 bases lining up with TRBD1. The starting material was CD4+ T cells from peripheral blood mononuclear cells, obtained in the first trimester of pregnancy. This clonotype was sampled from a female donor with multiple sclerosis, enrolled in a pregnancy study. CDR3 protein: CASSQRTGRLTEAFF. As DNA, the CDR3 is TGTGCCAGCAGCCAGAGGACAGGGCGGCTGACTGAAGCTTTCTTT.